The present entry profiles one T cell receptor (beta chain) with its context. What it binds is not known. The data were taken from a study of cytomegalovirus exposure and HLA in healthy donors. Losses at the gene ends were 4 bases for V and 8 bases for J; bases not matched to a gene: 8. The germline V gene encodes CDR1 SEHNR and CDR2 FQNEAQ (reference sequence). There are 15 residues in the CDR3. The method was immunoSEQ multiplex PCR; TCRdb's version includes in-frame clones alone and lacks a portion of them. In the table there are roughly 150,000 clones, roughly 96% of which are singletons. Study-wide points: It was reportedly the case that the classifier diagnosed cytomegalovirus status with high specificity and sensitivity.

The sequence was collected from a woman aged 18 to 35 in good health and CMV-seronegative. Source material: PBMCs. This sequence joins TRBV7-9 and TRBJ1-1; 12 bases are shared with TRBD1. The CDR3 protein is CASSYTGTGGIEAFF. CDR3 bases: TGTGCCAGCAGCTATACCGGGACAGGGGGCATAGAAGCTTTCTTT.